This T cell receptor beta chain is drawn from a study of cytotoxic CD8 clonotypes in ibrutinib-treated CLL. Repertoires were generated with immunoSEQ multiplex PCR, while TCRdb's copy carries only in-frame clones and drops some. In the table there are hundreds of thousands of clones, 70% of which are singletons. V was clipped by 5 bases and J by 7 bases, with 17 bases between them. CDR1 KGHSH and CDR2 LQKENI come from the germline V gene. The CDR3 sequence is 14 residues long. The receptor's source is a human donor with chronic lymphocytic leukemia. Sequences were derived from PBMCs, sampled after 24 months of ibrutinib treatment. The rearrangement uses TRBV18 and TRBJ1-2; a weak D match, TRBD1 (6 bases). The CDR3: CASSNPQGMSGYTF. The CDR3, as DNA: TGTGCCAGCTCAAACCCACAGGGAATGAGTGGCTACACCTTC.